Below, 21 T cell receptor beta chains from the same sample are listed, as sequenced in a study of PD-1 blockade in mismatch repair-deficient tumors. Sequencing was performed with immunoSEQ multiplex PCR; in TCRdb, only in-frame clones are kept and a portion is missing. The sample holds roughly 80,000 clones, 81% seen once. The sequences come from peripheral blood, collected 12 weeks after starting pembrolizumab. Receptors originate from an adult with mismatch repair-deficient cancer.

A word on this clone: Relative to the germline gene, one junction end is altered; a read error may explain this. The chain recombines TRBV7-7 with TRBJ2-3; the match to TRBD2 covers 8 bases. The CDR3 is 15 amino acids. The germline V gene has CDR1 SSHAT and CDR2 FNYEAQ (reference sequence). In DNA, the CDR3 is TGTGCTAGCAGCTCCGTCTCCGGGGGGGTAGATACGCAGTATTTT. This translates into CASSSVSGGVDTQYF.

This chain joins TRBV9 and TRBJ2-7; a possible D gene is TRBD2 (6 bases). Germline V gene sequence: CDR1 SGDLS, CDR2 YYNGEE. The germline V and J ends were trimmed by 3 bases and 3 bases, with 16 bases remaining between them. The CDR3 loop spans 15 amino acids. CDR3 in amino acids: CASSASGGLGYEQYF. In nucleotides, the CDR3 is TGTGCCAGCAGCGCCTCCGGGGGACTGGGCTACGAGCAGTACTTC.

This chain links TRBV11-3 with TRBJ2-7; no clear D gene. The CDR3 totals 14 residues. V was cut by 3 bases and J by 0 bases, with 9 bases left in between. Per germline, CDR1 SGHNT and CDR2 YENEEA. CDR3 region: CASSLLSVSYEQYF. The CDR3 region has the DNA TGTGCCAGCAGCTTGCTTTCGGTCTCCTACGAGCAGTACTTC.

V is TRBV7-9 and J is TRBJ2-3; 7 nucleotides line up with TRBD2. The CDR3 is 16 residues long. Germline trimming cut 3 bases from V and 4 bases from J; bases unmatched to any gene: 10. Germline V lookup: CDR1 SEHNR, CDR2 FQNEAQ (reference sequence). The CDR3 loop is CASSLVLGGSPDTQYF. The CDR3 bases are TGTGCCAGCAGCTTGGTACTTGGCGGGAGCCCAGATACGCAGTATTTT. Based on the CDR3 plus reference TRBV7-9 and TRBJ2-3, the full variable domain is DTGVSQNPRHKITKRGQNVTFRCDPISEHNRLYWYRQTLGQGPEFLTYFQNEAQLEKSRLLSDRFSAERPKGSFSTLEIQRTEQGDSAMYLCASSLVLGGSPDTQYFGPGTRLTVL.

The V call is TRBV6-6, the J call TRBJ2-5; D might be TRBD1 (6 bases). The CDR3 has 14 residues. Germline assignment: CDR1 MNHNY and CDR2 SVGAGI (reference sequence). V was shortened by 5 bases and J by 5 bases, with 15 bases between the two germline ends. DNA of the CDR3: TGTGCCAGCAGTGACACCGGGACAAGCGAGACCCAGTACTTC. It is translated as CASSDTGTSETQYF.

CDR3 bases: TGCGCCAGCAGCTTCCGACAGGGGAACACCGGGGAGCTGTTTTTT. Protein product: CASSFRQGNTGELFF. The chain carries TRBV5-1 and TRBJ2-2; 7 nucleotides align to TRBD1. Looked up from germline, CDR1 is SGHRS and CDR2 is YFSETQ. This CDR3 is 15 amino acids long. With 2 bases clipped from V and 1 base from J, the junction kept 2 bases outside the gene matches.

This clone was counted only a few times. This chain connects TRBV5-6 to TRBJ1-5, with D perhaps TRBD1 (6 bases). The V gene lost 0 bases and the J gene lost 5 bases, with 18 bases spanning the gap. Germline V lookup: CDR1 SGHDT, CDR2 YYEEEE. The CDR3 has 17 residues. The CDR3 bases are TGTGCCAGCAGCTTGGCCGACGGGGTTTACAGGGATCAGCCCCAGCATTTT. Translated, it gives CASSLADGVYRDQPQHF. Looking up the rest from reference TRBV5-6 and TRBJ1-5 gives the full variable domain: DAGVTQSPTHLIKTRGQQVTLRCSPKSGHDTVSWYQQALGQGPQFIFQYYEEEERQRGNFPDRFSGHQFPNYSSELNVNALLLGDSALYLCASSLADGVYRDQPQHFGDGTRLSIL.

The J gene is TRBJ2-3, the V gene TRBV7-3, with no clear D. The V gene's germline CDR1 is SGHTA and CDR2 FQGTGA. This CDR3 has 13 amino acids. Trimming removed 5 bases from V and 3 bases from J, with 9 bases in between. The CDR3 spells CASSTSQTDTQYF. The DNA for the CDR3 is TGTGCCAGCAGCACCTCTCAAACAGATACGCAGTATTTT.

The chain carries TRBV4-3 and TRBJ2-7, with TRBD1 matching 7 bases. Germline CDR1 reads LGHNA; CDR2 reads YSLEER. CDR3 length: 15 residues. Losses at the gene ends were 0 bases for V and 3 bases for J; bases not matched to a gene: 5. CDR3 amino acids: CASSQDGTEDYEQYF. In DNA form, the CDR3 reads TGCGCCAGCAGCCAAGACGGGACAGAAGACTACGAGCAGTACTTC.

This chain connects TRBV5-4 to TRBJ2-1; 9 bases agree with TRBD1. The V gene's germline CDR1 is SGHNT and CDR2 YYREEE (reference sequence). J lost 5 bases, V lost 5 bases, and 8 bases had no gene match. The CDR3 is 15 residues long. CDR3 amino acids: CASRGGTGTHNEQFF. CDR3 in DNA: TGTGCCAGCAGAGGGGGGACAGGGACGCACAATGAGCAGTTCTTC. The complete variable domain, with remaining parts taken from reference TRBV5-4 and TRBJ2-1, reads ETGVTQSPTHLIKTRGQQVTLRCSSQSGHNTVSWYQQALGQGPQFIFQYYREEENGRGNFPPRFSGLQFPNYSSELNVNALELDDSALYLCASRGGTGTHNEQFFGPGTRLTVL.

The rearrangement uses TRBV7-2 and TRBJ1-1; D uncertain. The CDR3 has 13 amino acids. The germline V and J ends were trimmed by 5 bases and 2 bases, with 9 bases remaining between them. In germline, CDR1 is SGHTA, CDR2 FQGNSA. CDR3 bases: TGTGCCAGCAGCGTGGACCCAAACACTGAAGCTTTCTTT. Residues: CASSVDPNTEAFF.

The gene calls are TRBV4-1 and TRBJ2-7, with D perhaps TRBD2 (7 bases). CDR1 MGHRA and CDR2 YSYEKL come from the germline V gene. The V end was cut by 1 base, the J end by 4 bases, with 17 bases between. The CDR3 is 16 amino acids. The CDR3 region is CASSQVGEGVSYEQYF. As DNA, the CDR3 is TGCGCCAGCAGCCAAGTCGGGGAGGGGGTGAGTTACGAGCAGTACTTC.

V and J are TRBV7-2 and TRBJ2-7; TRBD2 might be the D (5 bases). The CDR3 is made up of 15 amino acids. CDR1 is SGHTA, CDR2 FQGNSA, per germline. The V end was cut by 1 base, the J end by 4 bases, with 14 bases between. CDR3 loop: CASSLVASGYYEQYF. The CDR3 nucleotides are TGTGCCAGCAGCTTAGTAGCTTCGGGATATTACGAGCAGTACTTC.

The V call is TRBV6-6, the J call TRBJ1-1, with D possibly being TRBD1 (5 bases). Germline V gene data show CDR1 as MNHNY and CDR2 as SVGAGI (reference sequence). This CDR3 contains 13 residues. V lost 4 bases and J 3 bases, leaving 9 bases between the germline ends. Written as DNA, the CDR3 is TGTGCCAGCAGTTCGGGACCTTACACTGAAGCTTTCTTT. The encoded protein is CASSSGPYTEAFF.

This clone occurred once. V usage is TRBV2 and J usage is TRBJ2-3; 7 bases map to TRBD2. J gave up 2 bases and V 1 base, and 9 bases lay outside the gene matches. Germline lookup yields CDR1 SNHLY and CDR2 FYNNEI. The CDR3 length is 17 residues. CDR3 DNA sequence: TGTGCCAGCAGTGAAGGGGTTAGCGGGTTTAACACAGATACGCAGTATTTT. Translating it yields CASSEGVSGFNTDTQYF.

The rearrangement joins TRBV27 to TRBJ2-7; D is unclear. Trimming pared 5 bases from V and 5 bases from J, leaving 22 bases between. Germline CDR1 reads MNHEY; CDR2 reads SMNVEV (reference sequence). This CDR3 region has 16 residues. CDR3 DNA: TGTGCCAGCAGTCCTTTAAAGAACCCCCCGGTTGACGAGCAGTACTTC. The encoded protein is CASSPLKNPPVDEQYF.

This clone was observed a few times. J is TRBJ2-1 and V is TRBV11-1; perhaps TRBD2 as D (5 bases). The germline gives CDR1 SGHAT, CDR2 FQDESV (reference sequence). The CDR3 spans 14 residues. V lost 6 bases and J lost 1, with 10 bases in between. The CDR3 loop is CASRRVGSYNEQFF. The CDR3 DNA reads TGTGCCAGCAGGAGGGTCGGGTCCTACAATGAGCAGTTCTTC. Filled out from reference TRBV11-1 and TRBJ2-1, the complete variable domain reads EAEVAQSPRYKITEKSQAVAFWCDPISGHATLYWYRQILGQGPELLVQFQDESVVDDSQLPKDRFSAERLKGVDSTLKIQPAELGDSAMYLCASRRVGSYNEQFFGPGTRLTVL.

The chain links TRBV19 to TRBJ2-1, with D uncertain. Trimming shortened V by 5 bases and J by 7 bases, and 12 bases separated the two germline ends. Germline V gene lookup returns CDR1 LNHDA and CDR2 SQIVND (reference sequence). This CDR3 contains 13 residues. The CDR3, as DNA: TGTGCCAGTAGTCTGAAAAGGCAGAATGAGCAGTTCTTC. Protein: CASSLKRQNEQFF.

The chain recombines TRBV7-3 with TRBJ2-1; a weak D match, TRBD2 (6 bases). The CDR3 length is 15 residues. Germline CDR1 SGHTA, CDR2 FQGTGA. Trimming pared 5 bases from V and 7 bases from J, leaving 18 bases between. The CDR3 DNA follows: TGTGCCAGCAGCATCCAAGCCGGAGGGTATAATGAGCAGTTCTTC. Translating gives CASSIQAGGYNEQFF. Full variable domain (rest looked up from reference TRBV7-3 and TRBJ2-1): GAGVSQTPSNKVTEKGKYVELRCDPISGHTALYWYRQSLGQGPEFLIYFQGTGAADDSGLPNDRFFAVRPEGSVSTLKIQRTERGDSAVYLCASSIQAGGYNEQFFGPGTRLTVL.

The V gene is TRBV2, the J gene TRBJ1-1, with 8 bases identical to TRBD1. Germline loops: CDR1 SNHLY, CDR2 FYNNEI. This CDR3 contains 13 residues. J lost 8 bases, V lost 6 bases, and 8 bases had no gene match. CDR3 sequence: CASRPGGAIEAFF. In nucleotides, the CDR3 is TGTGCCAGCAGGCCAGGGGGCGCGATCGAAGCTTTCTTT.

Remarks on this clone: The same CDR3 also results from other DNA sequences found in this sample. V and J are TRBV29-1 and TRBJ1-2; D not resolved. Germline values: CDR1 SQVTM, CDR2 ANQGSEA. V was pared by 1 base and J by 8 bases, with 8 bases between. The CDR3 consists of 11 residues. The CDR3 nucleotides are TGCAGCGTTGAAGCTGGGATAGGCTACACCTTC. Protein: CSVEAGIGYTF.